The clone carrying this T cell receptor beta chain was found once. Its target is not known. Both 60 Vbeta primers and 13 Jbeta primers went into the PCR. Generated by immunoSEQ multiplex PCR, the TCRdb table keeps only in-frame clones and is missing some. The sample lists over 150,000 clones, roughly four fifths occurring once. This sample was taken from a study of cytomegalovirus exposure and HLA in healthy donors. Study-wide findings and caveats: Reportedly, a later analysis found an Asian-associated ancestry cluster had fewer N-insertions than the roughly 630-donor mean. Sequencing likely produced, as an artifact, a cluster of highly shared sequence variants.

The CDR3 has 15 amino acids. The germline V gene encodes CDR1 WNHNN and CDR2 SYGVQD (reference sequence). Trimming pared 0 bases from V and 7 bases from J, leaving 13 bases between. The source is a man aged 18 to 29 in good health and CMV-seronegative. What was sequenced was PBMCs. V gene TRBV10-1 combines with J gene TRBJ1-5; D perhaps matches TRBD1 (6 bases). This CDR3 reads CASSESGGGEQPQHF. The CDR3 DNA is TGCGCCAGCAGTGAGTCGGGAGGGGGTGAACAGCCCCAGCATTTT.